This is a list of T cell receptor beta chains from one sample in a study of long-term antiretroviral therapy in people with HIV. TCRdb's table, derived via immunoSEQ multiplex PCR, lists solely in-frame clones and lacks some. The sample lists under 30,000 clones; around 83% were seen once. The sample was unsorted PBMCs, taken 0.7 years before starting antiretroviral therapy. Source of these receptors: a man between 25 and 39 years old with HIV. CDR3s include the opening cysteine and the closing phenylalanine or tryptophan. Each record gives: V gene, clone size, D gene, J gene, CDR3 DNA, CDR3 protein. The D gene is left open where the match is weak. Not every row has a clone size; where given, it reads once, few, many or a size class.

TRBV7-8	NA	NA	TRBJ2-3	TGTGCCAGCAGCTCGACCGGGACAAGCACAGATACGCAGTATTTT	CASSSTGTSTDTQYF
TRBV6-1	NA	TRBD2	TRBJ2-3	TGTGCCAGCAGTGAGCTGGCGGGAGATCGTGATGATACGCAGTATTTT	CASSELAGDRDDTQYF
TRBV6-1	few	NA	TRBJ1-5	TGTGCCAGCAGTACACTTATTAGCAATCAGCCCCAGCATTTT	CASSTLISNQPQHF
TRBV11-2	NA	TRBD1	TRBJ1-3	TGTGCCAGCAGCTTAGATCAGGGGGCTGGAGGAAACACCATATATTTT	CASSLDQGAGGNTIYF
TRBV7-2	NA	NA	TRBJ2-7	TGTGCCAGCAGCTTAGCCCCGCTTACCTACGAGCAGTACTTC	CASSLAPLTYEQYF
TRBV19	NA	TRBD1	TRBJ1-2	TGTGCCAGTAGTCCGGACAGGGGGGAAGTCTATGGCTACACCTTC	CASSPDRGEVYGYTF
TRBV2	once	TRBD1	TRBJ1-6	TGTGCCAGCAGGGGGACAGGGTGGAATTCACCCCTCCACTTT	CASRGTGWNSPLHF
TRBV19	NA	NA	TRBJ2-2	TGTGCCACGCGAGGCGCAGGGAACACCGGGGAGCTGTTTTTT	CATRGAGNTGELFF
TRBV7-3	once	NA	TRBJ2-3	TGTGCCAGCAGCCAGGGGGGCCCAGATACGCAGTATTTT	CASSQGGPDTQYF
TRBV30	NA	NA	TRBJ1-6	TGTGCCTGGAGTGTCTCACAATATAATTCACCCCTCCACTTT	CAWSVSQYNSPLHF
TRBV6-1	few	TRBD2	TRBJ2-7	TGTGCCAGCAGCCGACGCGGACTAGGTTCCTACGAGCAGTACTTC	CASSRRGLGSYEQYF
TRBV5-1	NA	NA	TRBJ2-1	TGCGCCAGCAGCCAAGTGCCGGGAACAAATGAGCAGTTCTTC	CASSQVPGTNEQFF
TRBV9	NA	NA	TRBJ1-4	TGTGCCAGCAGCCGTGCAGGGACGACAACTAATGAAAAACTGTTTTTT	CASSRAGTTTNEKLFF
TRBV27	NA	TRBD2	TRBJ2-1	TGTGCCAGCAGTTCCTCACTAGCGGTGGGCATTGAGCAGTTCTTC	CASSSSLAVGIEQFF
TRBV4-3	NA	NA	TRBJ2-7	TGCGCCAGCAGCCAAGGGGTGGGGCAGGATAAGCGCTACGAGCAGTACTTC	CASSQGVGQDKRYEQYF
TRBV5-4	NA	NA	TRBJ2-7	TGTGCCAGCAGCCGGGATCCGACGCCTGCCGAGCAGTACTTC	CASSRDPTPAEQYF
TRBV30	NA	NA	TRBJ1-1	TGTGCCTGGATGGTGGGTTTGAACACTGAAGCTTTCTTT	CAWMVGLNTEAFF
TRBV7-2	NA	NA	TRBJ1-4	TGTGCCAGCAGCCCAGCAGGGCGGGGATGGGAAAAACTGTTTTTT	CASSPAGRGWEKLFF
TRBV10-3	NA	TRBD2	TRBJ2-3	TGTGCCATCAGGATTTCCGGGACTAGCGGGAATAGCGGCACAGATACGCAGTATTTT	CAIRISGTSGNSGTDTQYF
TRBV5-5	NA	TRBD1	TRBJ1-6	TGTGCCAGCAGCGCCGGGACAGATAATTCACCCCTCCACTTT	CASSAGTDNSPLHF
TRBV6-5	NA	NA	TRBJ2-7	TGTGCCAGCAGCTCGACTGAGAGCTCCTACGAGCAGTACTTC	CASSSTESSYEQYF
TRBV5-1	NA	NA	TRBJ2-7	TGCGCCAGCAGCTTGACTGGGGAGCAGTACGAGCAGTACTTC	CASSLTGEQYEQYF
TRBV7-6	NA	TRBD2	TRBJ2-7	TGTGCCAGCACCTTGGGGCTACTAGCGGGACAAAAGCAGTACTTC	CASTLGLLAGQKQYF
TRBV2	NA	NA	TRBJ2-5	TGTGCCAGCAGTCCGCCGCCGGCCGGAGGGCCCCAGTACTTC	CASSPPPAGGPQYF
TRBV7-8	NA	NA	TRBJ2-7	TGTGCCAGCAGCCTCGCGGACCGGCGCCAGTACTTC	CASSLADRRQYF
TRBV11-2	few	NA	TRBJ2-3	TGTGCCAGTAAGGGCGGGTCTAGCACAGATACGCAGTATTTT	CASKGGSSTDTQYF
TRBV5-1	NA	NA	TRBJ2-4	TGCGCCAGCAGCTTAGGGCTAGCCAAAAACATTCAGTACTTC	CASSLGLAKNIQYF
TRBV7-2	NA	NA	TRBJ2-7	TGTGCCAGCAGCGTGGACTGGGACGAGCAGTACTTC	CASSVDWDEQYF
TRBV4-2	NA	TRBD1	TRBJ2-1	TGTGCCAGCAGCCCTTTTATCAACGGACAGGGGTTGGATGAGCAGTTCTTC	CASSPFINGQGLDEQFF
TRBV7-8	NA	NA	TRBJ1-3	TGTGCCAGCAGCTTAGGTTGGGGGGAGGCTGGAAACACCATATATTTT	CASSLGWGEAGNTIYF
TRBV9	NA	NA	TRBJ2-2	TGTGCCAGCAGCGTGGGTGGGGGGCGCACCGGGGAGCTGTTTTTT	CASSVGGGRTGELFF
TRBV19	NA	NA	TRBJ1-5	TGTGCCAGTAGTCCCCTGCCGTGGGGGAATAGCAATCAGCCCCAGCATTTT	CASSPLPWGNSNQPQHF
TRBV19	once	NA	TRBJ1-5	TGTGCCAGTAGACCCGCGGATTCGGGGGGGGGATTCGTTCAGCCCCAGCATTTT	CASRPADSGGGFVQPQHF
TRBV7-2	NA	NA	TRBJ2-5	TGTGCCAGCAGCTTAGAGAGGGCAGGGAGAGGAAAGACCCAGTACTTC	CASSLERAGRGKTQYF
TRBV7-9	large	NA	TRBJ1-5	TGTGCCAGCAGCTCAACTACCTCAGGCGATCAGCCCCAGCATTTT	CASSSTTSGDQPQHF
TRBV11-2	few	NA	TRBJ2-7	TGTGCCAGCAGCTTCGCCGTCGAGCAGTACTTC	CASSFAVEQYF
TRBV7-8	NA	TRBD1	TRBJ1-5	TGTGCCAGCAGCTTAGGGGCCACGACAGGGGGCAATCAGCCCCAGCATTTT	CASSLGATTGGNQPQHF
TRBV19	NA	TRBD2	TRBJ2-7	TGTGCCAGTAAACTTCTGAGCGGGGCCAACGAGCAGTACTTC	CASKLLSGANEQYF
TRBV5-1	NA	NA	TRBJ1-2	TGCGCCAGCAGCCCGCGGATGACAACCCACTCCTATGGCTACACCTTC	CASSPRMTTHSYGYTF
TRBV30	NA	TRBD2	TRBJ2-5	TGTGCCTGGAGTTTTGCTAGCGGCCTCCAAGAGACCCAGTACTTC	CAWSFASGLQETQYF
TRBV5-6	once	TRBD1	TRBJ1-2	TGTGCCAGCATCCCCAGGGGGCAGGGGAGCTACACCTTC	CASIPRGQGSYTF
TRBV18	few	NA	TRBJ1-2	TGTGCCAGCTCACCACCGTTAAAAAACTATGGCTACACCTTC	CASSPPLKNYGYTF
TRBV30	few	NA	TRBJ2-5	TGTGCCTGGAGTGTCCCAATTGTGGGGGCACAAGAGACCCAGTACTTC	CAWSVPIVGAQETQYF
TRBV27	NA	TRBD2	TRBJ2-7	TGTGCCAGCAGTTTTCGGACTAGCGGAGGCTACGAGCAGTACTTC	CASSFRTSGGYEQYF
TRBV28	NA	TRBD1	TRBJ2-2	TGTGCCAGCCGGACAGGGTCGGACACCGGGGAGCTGTTTTTT	CASRTGSDTGELFF
TRBV14	NA	TRBD1	TRBJ2-2	TGTGCCAGCAGCCAAGACTTGGGACAGACCAACACCGGGGAGCTGTTTTTT	CASSQDLGQTNTGELFF
TRBV27	NA	TRBD1	TRBJ2-3	TGTGCCAGCAGGACATATTCAACAGGGGGCTACGAAGCGGATTCGCAGTATTTT	CASRTYSTGGYEADSQYF
TRBV7-2	NA	NA	TRBJ1-4	TGTGCCAGCAGCTTAGGTACAGGGTTTCGTGAAAAACTGTTTTTT	CASSLGTGFREKLFF
TRBV7-8	NA	NA	TRBJ1-5	TGTGCCAGCAGCTTCCAGGGTGCCCCCAATCAGCCCCAGCATTTT	CASSFQGAPNQPQHF
TRBV27	NA	NA	TRBJ2-3	TGTGCCAGCAGTTTAGGGCAAGCGCAGTATTTT	CASSLGQAQYF
TRBV6-1	once	NA	TRBJ1-1	TGTGCCAGCAGCAGGACAGCGAACACTGAAGCTTTCTTT	CASSRTANTEAFF